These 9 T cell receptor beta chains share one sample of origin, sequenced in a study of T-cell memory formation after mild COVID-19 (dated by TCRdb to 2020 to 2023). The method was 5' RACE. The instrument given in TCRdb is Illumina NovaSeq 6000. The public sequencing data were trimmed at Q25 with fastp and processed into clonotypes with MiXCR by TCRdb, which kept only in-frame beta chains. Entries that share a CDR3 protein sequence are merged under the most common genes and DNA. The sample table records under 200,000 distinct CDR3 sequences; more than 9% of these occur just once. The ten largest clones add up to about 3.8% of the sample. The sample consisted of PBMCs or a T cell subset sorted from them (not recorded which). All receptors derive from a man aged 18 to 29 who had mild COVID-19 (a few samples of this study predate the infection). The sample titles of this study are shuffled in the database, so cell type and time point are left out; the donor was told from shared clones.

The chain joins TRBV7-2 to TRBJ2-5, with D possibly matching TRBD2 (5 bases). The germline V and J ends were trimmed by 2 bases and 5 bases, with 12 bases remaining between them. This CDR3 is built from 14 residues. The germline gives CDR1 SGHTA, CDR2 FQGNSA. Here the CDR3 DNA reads TGTGCCAGCAGCTTACGCACGCGGGCGGAGACCCAGTACTTC. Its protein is CASSLRTRAETQYF.

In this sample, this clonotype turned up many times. CDR3 residues: CASSQAKYNEQFF. The DNA of the CDR3 is TGTGCCAGCAGCCAAGCAAAGTACAATGAGCAGTTCTTC. The V call is TRBV4-2, the J call TRBJ2-1; D is undetermined. The CDR3 consists of 13 residues. CDR1 LGHNA and CDR2 YNFKEQ come from the germline V gene. Trimming pared 1 base from V and 4 bases from J, leaving 5 bases between.

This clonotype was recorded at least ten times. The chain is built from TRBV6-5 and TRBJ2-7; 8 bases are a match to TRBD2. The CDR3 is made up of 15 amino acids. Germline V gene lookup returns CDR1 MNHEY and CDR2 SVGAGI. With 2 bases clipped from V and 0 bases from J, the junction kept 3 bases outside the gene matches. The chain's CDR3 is CASSYGLAGSYEQYF. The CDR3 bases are TGTGCCAGCAGTTACGGACTAGCAGGCTCCTACGAGCAGTACTTC.

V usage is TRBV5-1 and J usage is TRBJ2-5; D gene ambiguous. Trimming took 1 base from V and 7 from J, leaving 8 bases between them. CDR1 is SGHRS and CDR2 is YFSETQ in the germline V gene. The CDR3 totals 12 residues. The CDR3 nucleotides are TGCGCCAGCAGCTTGAGGATCGGGACCCAGTACTTC. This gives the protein CASSLRIGTQYF.

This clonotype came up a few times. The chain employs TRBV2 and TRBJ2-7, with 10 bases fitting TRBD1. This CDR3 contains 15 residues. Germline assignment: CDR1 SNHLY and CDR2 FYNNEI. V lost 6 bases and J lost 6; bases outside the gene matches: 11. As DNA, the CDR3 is TGTGCCAGCAGATGGGACGGGACAGGGGACGGCGAGCAGTACTTC. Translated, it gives CASRWDGTGDGEQYF.

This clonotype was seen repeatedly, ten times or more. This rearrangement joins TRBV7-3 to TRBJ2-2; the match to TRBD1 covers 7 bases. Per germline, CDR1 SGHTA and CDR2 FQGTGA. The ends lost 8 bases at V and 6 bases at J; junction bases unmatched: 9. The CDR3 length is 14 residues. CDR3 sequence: CASGIDRVPGELFF. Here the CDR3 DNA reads TGTGCCAGCGGTATCGACAGGGTGCCCGGGGAGCTGTTTTTT. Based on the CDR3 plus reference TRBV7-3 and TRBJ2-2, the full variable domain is GAGVSQTPSNKVTEKGKYVELRCDPISGHTALYWYRQSLGQGPEFLIYFQGTGAADDSGLPNDRFFAVRPEGSVSTLKIQRTERGDSAVYLCASGIDRVPGELFFGEGSRLTVL.

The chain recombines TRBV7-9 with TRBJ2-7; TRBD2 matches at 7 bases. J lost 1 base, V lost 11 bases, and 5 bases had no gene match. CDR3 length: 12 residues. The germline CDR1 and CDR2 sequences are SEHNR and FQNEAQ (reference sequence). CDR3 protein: CAGGRDSYEQYF. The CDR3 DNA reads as TGTGCCGGGGGGAGGGATTCCTACGAGCAGTACTTC.

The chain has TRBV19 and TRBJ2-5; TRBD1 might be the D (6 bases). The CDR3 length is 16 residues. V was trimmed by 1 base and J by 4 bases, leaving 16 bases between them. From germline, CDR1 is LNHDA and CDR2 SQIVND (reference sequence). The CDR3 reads CASSIARAGARETQYF. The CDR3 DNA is TGTGCCAGTAGTATAGCTCGGGCAGGGGCTCGAGAGACCCAGTACTTC.

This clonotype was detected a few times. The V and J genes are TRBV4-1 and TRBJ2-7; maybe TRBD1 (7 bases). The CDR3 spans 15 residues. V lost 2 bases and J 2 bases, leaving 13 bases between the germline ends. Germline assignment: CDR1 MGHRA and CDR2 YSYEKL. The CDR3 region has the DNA TGCGCCAGCAGCCAACGCCAGGGGGGACCCTACGAGCAGTACTTC. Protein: CASSQRQGGPYEQYF.